This T cell receptor (beta chain) was captured in a study of blood T cell repertoires in COVID-19. As processed by the authors: Reference gene primer amplification yielded estimated nucleated cell counts. Clones were read by immunoSEQ multiplex PCR, and TCRdb kept only the in-frame ones, dropping some. Clonal size and the V and J genes are those of that table, whereas D and trimming came from the DNA. The data hold 250,000 to 300,000 clones, with more than 85% observed a single time. In germline, CDR1 is SNHLY, CDR2 FYNNEI. The CDR3 is 13 residues long. Trimming left V 2 bases short and J 7 bases short, with 11 bases between.

The sequenced sample was peripheral blood. This clonotype was sampled from a woman aged 25 to 39 with COVID-19, enrolled during active disease. V is TRBV2 and J is TRBJ1-2, with TRBD1 as a possible D gene (6 bases). The chain's CDR3 is CASSENRESGYTF. Written as DNA, the CDR3 is TGTGCCAGCAGTGAAAACAGGGAGAGTGGCTACACCTTC.